The entry that follows covers one T cell receptor beta chain sequence. This record belongs to a study of response to subunit inactivated influenza vaccine. TCRdb re-analysed the RT-PCR reads in MiXCR, keeping a single row per CDR3 protein. This table has 500,000 to 650,000 distinct CDR3 sequences, around 8% appearing once. Trimming took off 1 base at V and 3 bases at J, with 10 bases between the two ends. From germline, CDR1 is MGHRA and CDR2 YSYEKL. This CDR3 has 15 residues. The origin of this receptor is a man aged 50 to 75 who received an inactivated influenza vaccine. Sequences were derived from PBMCs from blood, sampled 23 months after vaccination. The gene calls are TRBV4-1 and TRBJ1-5; no firm D call. CDR3 in amino acids: CASSQVDADNQPQHF. The CDR3 nucleotides read TGCGCCAGCAGCCAAGTTGACGCAGACAATCAGCCCCAGCATTTT.